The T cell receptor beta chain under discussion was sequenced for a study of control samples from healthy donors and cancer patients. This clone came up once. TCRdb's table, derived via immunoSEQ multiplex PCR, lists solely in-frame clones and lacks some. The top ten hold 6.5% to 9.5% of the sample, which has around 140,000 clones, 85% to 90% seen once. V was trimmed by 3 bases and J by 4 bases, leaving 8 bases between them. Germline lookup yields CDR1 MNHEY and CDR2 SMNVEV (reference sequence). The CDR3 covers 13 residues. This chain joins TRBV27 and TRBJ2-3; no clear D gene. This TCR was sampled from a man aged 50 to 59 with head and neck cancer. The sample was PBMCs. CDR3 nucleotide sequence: TGTGCCAGCAGTTTTTTCGGCGCAGATACGCAGTATTTT. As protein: CASSFFGADTQYF.